This T cell receptor (beta chain) was sequenced during a study of blood T cell repertoires in COVID-19. In the original processing: Counts of nucleated cells, estimated from reference gene primer amplification, were obtained. The method was immunoSEQ multiplex PCR; TCRdb's version includes in-frame clones alone and lacks a portion of them. The V and J calls and clone size were taken over from that table, and D and trimming were inferred from the DNA. Of more than 80,000 clones listed, 60% to 85% were seen once; the top ten hold 5% to 7.5%. Germline V gene data show CDR1 as LNHNV and CDR2 as YYDKDF (reference sequence). This CDR3 has 13 residues. V gave up 5 bases and J gave up 4 bases; unmatched junction bases: 4.

The TCR originated in a man at least 80 years old with COVID-19, enrolled during active disease. Sample: peripheral blood. This chain links TRBV15 with TRBJ2-7; 8 nucleotides align to TRBD1. The CDR3 DNA follows: TGTGCCACCAGCTCAGGGGGCGTGTACGAGCAGTACTTC. Translating gives CATSSGGVYEQYF.